The 28 T cell receptor beta chains below come from one sample, sequenced in a study of cytomegalovirus exposure and HLA in healthy donors. This PCR relied on a set of 60 Vbeta primers and 13 Jbeta primers. Assay: immunoSEQ multiplex PCR; the TCRdb copy retains only in-frame clones and omits some. The sample includes around 110,000 clones, around 70% of them seen just once. The material sequenced was PBMCs. The receptors were gathered from a boy younger than 18 in good health and CMV-seronegative.

The chain employs TRBV29-1 and TRBJ2-7; TRBD1 aligns across 9 bases. The CDR3 has 13 residues. The ends lost 2 bases at V and 3 bases at J; junction bases unmatched: 2. The germline gives CDR1 SQVTM, CDR2 ANQGSEA. The CDR3 nucleotides are TGCAGCGTTGAACAGACAGGGGGCTACGAGCAGTACTTC. Translated, it gives CSVEQTGGYEQYF.

The chain combines TRBV5-1 with TRBJ2-1; D is uncertain. Between the trimmed V and J ends, which lost 4 bases and 7 bases, there was a span of 9 bases. Germline CDR1 is SGHRS and CDR2 is YFSETQ. The CDR3 is 12 amino acids. The CDR3 spells CASSRDWNEQFF. CDR3 DNA sequence: TGCGCCAGCAGCCGCGATTGGAATGAGCAGTTCTTC.

This chain uses TRBV7-2 with TRBJ2-2, with D perhaps TRBD2 (6 bases). CDR3 size: 15 residues. Germline V gives CDR1 SGHTA, CDR2 FQGNSA. V was pared by 0 bases and J by 4 bases, with 9 bases between. CDR3 in amino acids: CASSLAGRLTGELFF. Written as DNA, the CDR3 is TGTGCCAGCAGCTTAGCGGGGAGGCTCACCGGGGAGCTGTTTTTT.

The chain links TRBV6-6 to TRBJ2-5; 8 positions match TRBD1. CDR1 MNHNY and CDR2 SVGAGI come from the germline V gene (reference sequence). The CDR3 has 12 amino acids. V was pared by 8 bases and J by 5 bases, with 4 bases of the junction left unmatched. In nucleotides, the CDR3 is TGTGCCAGCGGGACAGGCCTGGAGACCCAGTACTTC. Amino acids: CASGTGLETQYF.

V gene TRBV7-5 combines with J gene TRBJ1-1; TRBD1, the table's D call, was not compared with the DNA. TRBV7-5 is classified as a pseudogene. The CDR3 length is 12 residues. The CDR3 reads CARRQGLTEAFF. The CDR3 DNA reads TGTGCCAGACGACAGGGTCTCACTGAAGCTTTCTTT.

DNA of the CDR3: TGCGCCAGCAGCGTGGGGACTCGGGGTGGAGAGACCCAGTACTTC. Its translation: CASSVGTRGGETQYF. The chain carries TRBV5-1 and TRBJ2-5; D is perhaps TRBD2 (6 bases). V lost 4 bases to trimming and J lost 4 bases, with 17 bases between them. CDR3 length: 15 residues. Germline CDR1 reads SGHRS; CDR2 reads YFSETQ.

This chain links TRBV28 with TRBJ2-5; maybe TRBD2 (6 bases). Between the trimmed V and J ends, which lost 8 bases and 2 bases, there was a span of 27 bases. The germline V gene encodes CDR1 MDHEN and CDR2 SYDVKM. CDR3 size: 18 residues. The CDR3 nucleotides read TGTGCCAGCTGTCTTTCTAGGGTCGGGGGAAGTTGTCAAGAGACCCAGTACTTC. The encoded protein is CASCLSRVGGSCQETQYF.

The V call is TRBV7-2, the J call TRBJ1-2; perhaps TRBD1 as D (5 bases). V lost 2 bases to trimming and J lost 7 bases, with 23 bases between them. The CDR3 totals 17 residues. Germline V lookup: CDR1 SGHTA, CDR2 FQGNSA. DNA of the CDR3: TGTGCCAGCAGCTTATCCCCGGCAGGGTCTGGGGGGGGTGGCTACACCTTC. Its protein product is CASSLSPAGSGGGGYTF. The full variable domain, rest sourced from reference TRBV7-2 and TRBJ1-2, is GAGVSQSPSNKVTEKGKDVELRCDPISGHTALYWYRQSLGQGLEFLIYFQGNSAPDKSGLPSDRFSAERTGGSVSTLTIQRTQQEDSAVYLCASSLSPAGSGGGGYTFGSGTRLTVV.

In its sample, this clone was seen once. The chain recombines TRBV7-2 with TRBJ2-3; 8 nucleotides line up with TRBD2. The J segment lost 4 bases and the V segment lost 5 bases, leaving 8 bases of the junction unmatched. The CDR3 consists of 15 residues. Germline V lookup: CDR1 SGHTA, CDR2 FQGNSA. CDR3 DNA: TGTGCCAGCAGCCGGGGCCAACTAGCGGCAGATACGCAGTATTTT. Encoded protein: CASSRGQLAADTQYF. Supplemented by reference TRBV7-2 and TRBJ2-3, the full variable domain reads GAGVSQSPSNKVTEKGKDVELRCDPISGHTALYWYRQSLGQGLEFLIYFQGNSAPDKSGLPSDRFSAERTGGSVSTLTIQRTQQEDSAVYLCASSRGQLAADTQYFGPGTRLTVL.

This clone occurred a few times. The chain couples TRBV5-6 to TRBJ2-7; TRBD1 matches at 7 bases. Looked up from germline, CDR1 is SGHDT and CDR2 is YYEEEE. This CDR3 comprises 13 residues. V shed 4 bases and J 2 bases; nucleotides not matched to a gene: 3. The CDR3 spells CASSPGTAYEQYF. The DNA of the CDR3 is TGTGCCAGCAGCCCCGGGACAGCCTACGAGCAGTACTTC.

The chain has TRBV19 and TRBJ1-1, with TRBD1 matching 8 bases. V lost 2 bases and J lost 0; bases outside the gene matches: 8. Germline V gene sequence: CDR1 LNHDA, CDR2 SQIVND (reference sequence). The CDR3 length is 17 residues. The CDR3: CASSINNRGSLNTEAFF. The CDR3 coding sequence is TGTGCCAGTAGTATAAATAACAGGGGGAGCTTGAACACTGAAGCTTTCTTT.

This chain joins TRBV5-6 and TRBJ2-2; 8 bases are a match to TRBD2. J was trimmed by 5 bases and V by 4 bases; bases with no gene match: 10. Germline CDR1 is SGHDT and CDR2 is YYEEEE. The CDR3 is made up of 16 amino acids. In DNA form, the CDR3 reads TGTGCCAGCAGCCCGAGGTCGGCGGGGGGAACCGGGGAGCTGTTTTTT. Protein sequence: CASSPRSAGGTGELFF.

J is TRBJ2-1 and V is TRBV14, with D perhaps TRBD1 (5 bases). The CDR3 has 14 amino acids. Between the trimmed V and J ends, which lost 6 bases and 8 bases, there was a span of 17 bases. Germline CDR1 is SGHDN and CDR2 is FVKESK. CDR3 loop: CASSRRRGDHEQFF. As DNA, the CDR3 is TGTGCCAGCAGTCGCCGTAGGGGTGACCATGAGCAGTTCTTC.

V gene TRBV4-3 combines with J gene TRBJ1-5; D is ambiguous. This CDR3 contains 15 residues. V was shortened by 0 bases and J by 7 bases, with 13 bases between the two germline ends. The V gene's germline CDR1 is LGHNA and CDR2 YSLEER. The CDR3 loop is CASSQERGFGQPQHF. In nucleotides, the CDR3 is TGCGCCAGCAGCCAAGAACGAGGGTTCGGGCAGCCCCAGCATTTT.

This clone was detected only once. The chain recombines TRBV7-3 with TRBJ2-1, with 10 bases that match TRBD1. The CDR3 has 16 amino acids. CDR1 is SGHTA and CDR2 is FQGTGA in the germline V gene. V was pared by 1 base and J by 7 bases, with 7 bases of the junction left unmatched. This chain's CDR3 is CASSLRGTGVGNEQFF. In DNA, the CDR3 is TGTGCCAGCAGCTTAAGGGGGACAGGGGTAGGGAATGAGCAGTTCTTC.

The chain is built from TRBV2 and TRBJ2-7, with D possibly matching TRBD2 (7 bases). This CDR3 is built from 13 residues. Germline loops: CDR1 SNHLY, CDR2 FYNNEI. The CDR3, as DNA: TGTGCGGGAGGGGGGGCCCTCGGCTCCGAGCAGTACTTC. Protein product: CAGGGALGSEQYF.

The V gene is TRBV27, the J gene TRBJ1-2; D remains ambiguous. This CDR3 spans 13 amino acids. V was shortened by 3 bases and J by 8 bases, with 13 bases between the two germline ends. Germline CDR1 is MNHEY and CDR2 is SMNVEV (reference sequence). CDR3 residues: CASSFLMGRGYTF. The DNA of the CDR3 is TGTGCCAGCAGTTTTCTTATGGGGAGAGGCTACACCTTC.

V and J are TRBV5-1 and TRBJ2-2, with D possibly being TRBD2 (5 bases). Trimming took off 3 bases at V and 4 bases at J, with 7 bases between the two ends. This CDR3 comprises 13 residues. Germline CDR1 SGHRS, CDR2 YFSETQ. DNA of the CDR3: TGCGCCAGCAGCTCGGGGAGCACCGGGGAGCTGTTTTTT. Translation gives CASSSGSTGELFF.

The genes are TRBV5-1 and TRBJ2-7, with a possible D match to TRBD1 (6 bases). The CDR3 loop spans 13 amino acids. Trimming cost V 5 bases and J 1 base, with 10 bases left between them. Germline assignment: CDR1 SGHRS and CDR2 YFSETQ. Written as DNA, the CDR3 is TGCGCCAGCAGAAAGGACAGATCCTACGAGCAGTACTTC. It codes for CASRKDRSYEQYF. Filled out from reference TRBV5-1 and TRBJ2-7, the complete variable domain reads KAGVTQTPRYLIKTRGQQVTLSCSPISGHRSVSWYQQTPGQGLQFLFEYFSETQRNKGNFPGRFSGRQFSNSRSEMNVSTLELGDSALYLCASRKDRSYEQYFGPGTRLTVT.

The chain uses TRBV5-4 and TRBJ1-2, with D unresolved. There are 12 residues in the CDR3. V lost 4 bases and J lost 10, with 14 bases in between. Germline V gene lookup returns CDR1 SGHNT and CDR2 YYREEE (reference sequence). The CDR3 is CASSPTGMDYTF. DNA for the CDR3: TGTGCCAGCAGCCCCACGGGAATGGACTACACCTTC.

The rearrangement links TRBV5-4 to TRBJ2-1; unclear D gene. The germline CDR1 and CDR2 sequences are SGHNT and YYREEE (reference sequence). The CDR3 is made up of 11 amino acids. V lost 2 bases, J lost 14 bases, and 11 bases lay in between. The DNA for the CDR3 is TGTGCCAGCAGCTTACGCGGTGCTGAGTTCTTC. Amino acids: CASSLRGAEFF.

The chain joins TRBV28 to TRBJ1-2; 7 nucleotides match TRBD1. With V trimmed by 6 bases and J by 4 bases, 11 bases remained unmatched. CDR3 length: 15 residues. Per the germline V gene, CDR1 is MDHEN and CDR2 is SYDVKM. CDR3 in DNA: TGTGCCAGCAGCCTCGACCCAGGGGGAAGCTATGGCTACACCTTC. Translation: CASSLDPGGSYGYTF.

The gene calls are TRBV29-1 and TRBJ2-7, with 9 bases matching TRBD1. From germline, CDR1 is SQVTM and CDR2 ANQGSEA. CDR3 length equals 13 residues. V trimming: 8 bases; J trimming: 6 bases; junction bases outside the gene matches: 11. CDR3 DNA sequence: TGCAGCACCTCAGGGACAGGGTCATCCGAGCAGTACTTC. It is translated as CSTSGTGSSEQYF.

The chain uses TRBV27 and TRBJ2-2; weak D call: TRBD1 (7 bases). Trimming took 7 bases from V and 4 from J, leaving 16 bases between them. CDR3 size: 15 residues. Germline CDR1 MNHEY, CDR2 SMNVEV (reference sequence). The DNA of the CDR3 is TGTGCCAGCATGCCAGGGGGAGGAAGCACCGGGGAGCTGTTTTTT. Translated: CASMPGGGSTGELFF.

Of note for this clone: Other DNA sequences within the sample encode an identical CDR3. V is TRBV2 and J is TRBJ2-3; tentative D call: TRBD2 (6 bases). CDR3 length equals 13 residues. CDR1 is SNHLY and CDR2 is FYNNEI in the germline V gene. The ends were cut back, 8 bases at V and 2 bases at J, with 11 bases in the middle. The CDR3 DNA reads TGTGCCAGCGGAGGGCTATCCACAGATACGCAGTATTTT. Translated: CASGGLSTDTQYF.

This clone was seen more than once but under ten times. The CDR3: CASSLAGAYQPQHF. The CDR3 bases are TGTGCCAGCAGTTTAGCGGGGGCTTATCAGCCCCAGCATTTT. The chain employs TRBV25-1 and TRBJ1-5; maybe TRBD1 (6 bases). V was shortened by 5 bases and J by 5 bases, with 13 bases between the two germline ends. Germline CDR1 reads MGHDK; CDR2 reads SYGVNS. The CDR3 extends over 14 amino acids. Drawing the rest from reference TRBV25-1 and TRBJ1-5, the complete variable domain is EADIYQTPRYLVIGTGKKITLECSQTMGHDKMYWYQQDPGMELHLIHYSYGVNSTEKGDLSSESTVSRIRTEHFPLTLESARPSHTSQYLCASSLAGAYQPQHFGDGTRLSIL.

The V and J genes are TRBV30 and TRBJ1-3, with D uncertain. CDR3 length: 14 amino acids. Per the germline V gene, CDR1 is GTSNPN and CDR2 is SVGIG (reference sequence). V shed 0 bases and J shed 1 base, with 7 bases lying between them. The CDR3 sequence is CAWSVSFSGNTIYF. The CDR3 DNA sequence: TGTGCCTGGAGTGTCTCGTTTTCTGGAAACACCATATATTTT.

The chain employs TRBV2 and TRBJ2-5, with D possibly matching TRBD1 (5 bases). The length of the CDR3 is 13 residues. Germline CDR1 and CDR2: SNHLY and FYNNEI. V was cut by 3 bases and J by 2 bases, with 7 bases left in between. CDR3 region: CASSDRVQETQYF. CDR3 bases: TGTGCCAGCAGTGACAGGGTTCAAGAGACCCAGTACTTC.